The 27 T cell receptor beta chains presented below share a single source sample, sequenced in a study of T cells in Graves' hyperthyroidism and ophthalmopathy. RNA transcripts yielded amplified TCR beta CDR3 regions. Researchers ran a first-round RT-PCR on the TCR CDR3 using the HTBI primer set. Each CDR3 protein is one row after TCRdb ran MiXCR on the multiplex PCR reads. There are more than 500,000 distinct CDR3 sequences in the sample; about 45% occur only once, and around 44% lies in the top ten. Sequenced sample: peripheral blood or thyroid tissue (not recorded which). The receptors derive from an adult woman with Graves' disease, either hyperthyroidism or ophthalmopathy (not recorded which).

CDR3 residues: CAIGSFSGNTIYF. The DNA for the CDR3 is TGTGCCATCGGCTCCTTCTCTGGAAACACCATATATTTT. This rearrangement joins TRBV10-3 to TRBJ1-3; D is unclear. Germline V gene data show CDR1 as ENHRY and CDR2 as SYGVKD. The CDR3 length is 13 residues. V was pared by 8 bases and J by 0 bases, with 8 bases between.

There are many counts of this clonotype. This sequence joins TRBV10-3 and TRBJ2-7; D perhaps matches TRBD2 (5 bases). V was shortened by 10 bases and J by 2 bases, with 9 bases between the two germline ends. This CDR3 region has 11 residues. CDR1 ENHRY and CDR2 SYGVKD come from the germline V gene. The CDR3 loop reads CATRGAYEQYF. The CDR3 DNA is TGTGCCACCCGGGGAGCCTACGAGCAGTACTTC.

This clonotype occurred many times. CDR3 loop: CSVCGTGNIEQYF. The CDR3 region has the DNA TGCAGCGTTTGTGGGACAGGCAATATCGAGCAGTACTTC. The chain recombines TRBV29-1 with TRBJ2-7, with 8 bases identical to TRBD1. The germline V gene encodes CDR1 SQVTM and CDR2 ANQGSEA. The CDR3 sequence is 13 residues long. The V gene end was trimmed by 5 bases and the J gene end by 6 bases; junction bases not matched to a gene: 9.

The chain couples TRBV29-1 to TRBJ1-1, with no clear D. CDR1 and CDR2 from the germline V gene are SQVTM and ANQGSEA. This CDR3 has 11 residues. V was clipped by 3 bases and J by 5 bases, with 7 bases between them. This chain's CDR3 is CSVDEVTEAFF. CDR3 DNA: TGCAGCGTTGACGAGGTAACTGAAGCTTTCTTT.

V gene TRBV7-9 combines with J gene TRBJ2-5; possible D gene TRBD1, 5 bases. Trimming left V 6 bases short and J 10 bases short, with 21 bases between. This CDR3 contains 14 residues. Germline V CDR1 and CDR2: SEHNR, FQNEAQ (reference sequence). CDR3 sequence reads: CASRQTRQLRGQYF. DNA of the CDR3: TGTGCCAGCAGACAGACAAGGCAGCTAAGGGGCCAGTACTTC.

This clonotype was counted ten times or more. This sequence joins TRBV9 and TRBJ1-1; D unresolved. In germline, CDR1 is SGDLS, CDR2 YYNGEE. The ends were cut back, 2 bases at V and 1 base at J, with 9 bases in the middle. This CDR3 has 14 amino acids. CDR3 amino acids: CASSVSDQNTEAFF. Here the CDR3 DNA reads TGTGCCAGCAGCGTTTCAGACCAGAACACTGAAGCTTTCTTT.

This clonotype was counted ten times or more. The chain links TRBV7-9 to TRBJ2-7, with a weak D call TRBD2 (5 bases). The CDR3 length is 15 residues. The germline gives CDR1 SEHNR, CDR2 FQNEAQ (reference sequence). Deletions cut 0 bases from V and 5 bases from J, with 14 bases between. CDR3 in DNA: TGTGCCAGCAGCTTAGCGCGAGGGAATGGCCACGAGCAGTACTTC. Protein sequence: CASSLARGNGHEQYF.

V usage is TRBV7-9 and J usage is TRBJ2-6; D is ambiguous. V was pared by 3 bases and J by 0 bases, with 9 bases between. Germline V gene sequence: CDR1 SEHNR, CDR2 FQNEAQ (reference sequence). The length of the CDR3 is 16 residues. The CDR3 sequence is CASSLDTHSGANVLTF. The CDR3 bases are TGTGCCAGCAGCTTGGATACACACTCTGGGGCCAACGTCCTGACTTTC.

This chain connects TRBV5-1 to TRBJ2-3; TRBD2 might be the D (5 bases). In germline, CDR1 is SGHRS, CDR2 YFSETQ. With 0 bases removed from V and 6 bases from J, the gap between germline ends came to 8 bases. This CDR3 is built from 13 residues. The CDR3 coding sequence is TGCGCCAGCAGCTTGGCCCCGGGGGATACGCAGTATTTT. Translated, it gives CASSLAPGDTQYF.

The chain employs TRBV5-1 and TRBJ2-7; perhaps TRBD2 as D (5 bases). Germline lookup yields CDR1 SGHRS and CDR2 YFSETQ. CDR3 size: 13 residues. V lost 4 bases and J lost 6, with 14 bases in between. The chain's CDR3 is CASSKGGHGEQYF. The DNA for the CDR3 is TGCGCCAGCAGCAAGGGCGGGCACGGCGAGCAGTACTTC.

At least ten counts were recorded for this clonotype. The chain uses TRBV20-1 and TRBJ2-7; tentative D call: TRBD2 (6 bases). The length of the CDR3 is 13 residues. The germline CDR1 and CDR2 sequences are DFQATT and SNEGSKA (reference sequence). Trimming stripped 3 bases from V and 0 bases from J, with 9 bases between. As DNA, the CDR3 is TGCAGTGCTAGTTTCGGGAGCTCCTACGAGCAGTACTTC. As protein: CSASFGSSYEQYF.

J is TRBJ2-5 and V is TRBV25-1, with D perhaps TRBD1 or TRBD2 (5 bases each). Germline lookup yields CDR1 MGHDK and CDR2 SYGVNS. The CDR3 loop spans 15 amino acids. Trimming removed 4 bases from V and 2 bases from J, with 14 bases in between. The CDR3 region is CASSGLGASQETQYF. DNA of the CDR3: TGTGCCAGCAGTGGCCTCGGGGCCTCGCAAGAGACCCAGTACTTC.

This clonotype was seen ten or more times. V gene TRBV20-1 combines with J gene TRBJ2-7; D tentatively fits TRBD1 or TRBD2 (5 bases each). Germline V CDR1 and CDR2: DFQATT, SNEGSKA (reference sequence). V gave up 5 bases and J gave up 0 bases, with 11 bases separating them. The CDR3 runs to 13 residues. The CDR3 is CSASRDHSYEQYF. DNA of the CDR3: TGCAGTGCTTCCCGGGACCACTCCTACGAGCAGTACTTC.

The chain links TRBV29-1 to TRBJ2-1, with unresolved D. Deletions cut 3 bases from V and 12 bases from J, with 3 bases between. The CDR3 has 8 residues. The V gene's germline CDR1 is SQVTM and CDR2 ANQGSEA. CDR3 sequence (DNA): TGCAGCGTTGATGTGCAGTTCTTC. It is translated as CSVDVQFF.

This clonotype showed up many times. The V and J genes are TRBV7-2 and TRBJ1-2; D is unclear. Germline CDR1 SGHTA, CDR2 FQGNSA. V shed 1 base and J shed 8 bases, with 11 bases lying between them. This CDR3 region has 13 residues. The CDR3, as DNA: TGTGCCAGCAGCTTAGTTGGGTACGGGGGCTACACCTTC. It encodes CASSLVGYGGYTF.

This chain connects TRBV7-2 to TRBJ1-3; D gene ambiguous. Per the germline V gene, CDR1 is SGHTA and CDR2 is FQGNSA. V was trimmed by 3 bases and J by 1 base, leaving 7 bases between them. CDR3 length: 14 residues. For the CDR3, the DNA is TGTGCCAGCAGCTTGTGGGCATCTGGAAACACCATATATTTT. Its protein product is CASSLWASGNTIYF.

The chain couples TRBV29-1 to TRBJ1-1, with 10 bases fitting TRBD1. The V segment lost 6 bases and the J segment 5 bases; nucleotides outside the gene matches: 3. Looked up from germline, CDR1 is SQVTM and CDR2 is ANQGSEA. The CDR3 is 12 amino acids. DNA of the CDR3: TGCAGCGTCGAGGACAGGGGGACTGAAGCTTTCTTT. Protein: CSVEDRGTEAFF.

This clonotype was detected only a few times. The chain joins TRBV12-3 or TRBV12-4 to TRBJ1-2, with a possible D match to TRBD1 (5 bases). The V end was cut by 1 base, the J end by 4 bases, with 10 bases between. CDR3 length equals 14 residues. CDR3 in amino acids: CASSLELRGYGYTF. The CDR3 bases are TGTGCCAGCAGTTTAGAGCTGAGGGGCTATGGCTACACCTTC.

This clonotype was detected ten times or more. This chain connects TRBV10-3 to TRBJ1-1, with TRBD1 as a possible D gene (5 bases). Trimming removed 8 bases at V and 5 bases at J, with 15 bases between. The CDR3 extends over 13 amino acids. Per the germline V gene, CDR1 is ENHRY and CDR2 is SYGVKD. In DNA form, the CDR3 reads TGTGCCATCTCGGGCAGGGACGGGACTGAAGCTTTCTTT. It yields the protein CAISGRDGTEAFF.

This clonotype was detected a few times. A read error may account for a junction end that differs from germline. CDR3: CASSRIMTGSYEQYF. The CDR3 coding sequence is TGTGCCAGCAGTCGGATTATGACAGGCTCCTACGAGCAGTACTTC. The chain uses TRBV10-2 and TRBJ2-7, with TRBD1 as a possible D gene (6 bases). Germline V gene lookup returns CDR1 WSHSY and CDR2 SAAADI. The CDR3 totals 15 residues.

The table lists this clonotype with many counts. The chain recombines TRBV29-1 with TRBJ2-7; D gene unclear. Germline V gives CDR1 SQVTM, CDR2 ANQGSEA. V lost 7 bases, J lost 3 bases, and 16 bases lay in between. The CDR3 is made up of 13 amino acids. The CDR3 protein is CSAGGRPIYEQYF. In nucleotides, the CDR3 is TGCAGCGCTGGTGGAAGACCCATCTACGAGCAGTACTTC.

For the CDR3, the DNA is TGTGCCAGTAGTCCCACTCGGGGGACTAGCGGGAGGGAAGGAGAGCAGTACTTC. Its protein is CASSPTRGTSGREGEQYF. The chain carries TRBV19 and TRBJ2-7; 16 bases fit TRBD2. The CDR3 sequence is 18 residues long. J was trimmed by 7 bases and V by 5 bases; bases with no gene match: 14. Looked up from germline, CDR1 is LNHDA and CDR2 is SQIVND (reference sequence).

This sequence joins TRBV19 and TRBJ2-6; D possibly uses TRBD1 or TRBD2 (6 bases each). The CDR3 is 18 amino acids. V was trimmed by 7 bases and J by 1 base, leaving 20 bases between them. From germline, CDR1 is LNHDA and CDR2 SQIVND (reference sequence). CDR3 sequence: CASTPAGLGTSGANVLTF. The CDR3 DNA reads TGTGCCAGTACGCCCGCGGGACTGGGGACATCTGGGGCCAACGTCCTGACTTTC.

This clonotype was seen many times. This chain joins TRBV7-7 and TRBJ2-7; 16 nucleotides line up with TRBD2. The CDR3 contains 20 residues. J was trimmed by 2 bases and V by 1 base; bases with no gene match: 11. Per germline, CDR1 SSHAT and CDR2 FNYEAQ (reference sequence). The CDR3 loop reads CASSLVPGTSGRAGAYEQYF. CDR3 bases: TGTGCCAGCAGCTTAGTTCCTGGGACTAGCGGGAGGGCCGGGGCCTACGAGCAGTACTTC.

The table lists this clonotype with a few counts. CDR3 region: CASSPARRQPQHF. CDR3 nucleotides: TGTGCCAGCAGTCCCGCTCGGAGGCAGCCCCAGCATTTT. The genes are TRBV28 and TRBJ1-5, with D hard to call. Germline assignment: CDR1 MDHEN and CDR2 SYDVKM. V shed 5 bases and J shed 7 bases, with 12 bases lying between them. The CDR3 runs 13 residues.

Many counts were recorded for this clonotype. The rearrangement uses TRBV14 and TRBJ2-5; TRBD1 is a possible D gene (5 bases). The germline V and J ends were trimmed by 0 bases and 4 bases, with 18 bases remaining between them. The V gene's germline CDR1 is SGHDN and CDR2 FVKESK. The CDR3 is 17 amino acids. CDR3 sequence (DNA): TGTGCCAGCAGCCAAGATATTTCGACAGCTTTGCCAGAGACCCAGTACTTC. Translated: CASSQDISTALPETQYF. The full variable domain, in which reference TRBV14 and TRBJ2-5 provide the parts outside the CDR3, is EAGVTQFPSHSVIEKGQTVTLRCDPISGHDNLYWYRRVMGKEIKFLLHFVKESKQDESGMPNNRFLAERTGGTYSTLKVQPAELEDSGVYFCASSQDISTALPETQYFGPGTRLLVL.

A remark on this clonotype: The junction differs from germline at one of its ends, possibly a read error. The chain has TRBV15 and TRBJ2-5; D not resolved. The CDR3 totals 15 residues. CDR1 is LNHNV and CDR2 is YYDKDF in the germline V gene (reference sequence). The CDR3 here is CATSRDGDSNQPQCF. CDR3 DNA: TGTGCCACCAGCAGAGATGGCGATAGCAATCAGCCCCAGTGCTTC. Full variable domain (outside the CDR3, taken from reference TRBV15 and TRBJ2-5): DAMVIQNPRYQVTQFGKPVTLSCSQTLNHNVMYWYQQKSSQAPKLLFHYYDKDFNNEADTPDNFQSRRPNTSFCFLDIRSPGLGDTAMYLCATSRDGDSNQPQCFGPGTRLLVL.